This paragraph reports one T cell receptor (beta chain). PCR used 60 Vbeta primers and 13 Jbeta primers. The method was immunoSEQ multiplex PCR; TCRdb's version includes in-frame clones alone and lacks a portion of them. The profile shows approximately 110,000 clones, less than 75% of them singletons. CDR3 length: 10 amino acids. V gave up 11 bases and J gave up 5 bases, with 9 bases separating them. Germline V gives CDR1 SGHTA, CDR2 FQGTGA. This sample is drawn from a study of cytomegalovirus exposure and HLA in healthy donors. This chain links TRBV7-3 with TRBJ1-2; D is uncertain. The sequenced sample was PBMCs. This TCR was recovered from a man aged 35 to 55 in good health and CMV-seropositive. CDR3 residues: CAPQRYGYTF. In nucleotides, the CDR3 is TGTGCCCCACAGAGATATGGCTACACCTTC.